This T cell receptor beta chain was recovered during a study of T cell repertoires in cytomegalovirus infection. Study background: Public TCR beta signatures provided an indication of both CMV infection and a matching HLA type.

Findings and limits, study-wide: The study found HLA-C-restricted CMV-specific TCR beta clonotypes dominating the ex vivo response. Cumulative frequency of public TCR beta families picked out carriers of CMV plus the relevant HLA.

Via MiXCR, TCRdb re-called the reads, giving one row per CDR3 protein. The sample contains approximately 200,000 distinct CDR3 sequences, 28% of which appear only once. The CDR3 contains 13 residues. Germline lookup yields CDR1 SGHTA and CDR2 FQGNSA. V was clipped by 0 bases and J by 3 bases, with 6 bases between them. This clonotype was seen repeatedly, ten times or more. Its antigen is undetermined. The sample taken for sequencing was PBMCs. This receptor was obtained from a human donor in good health (CMV status not recorded). Some clones in this sample may be carry-over from other donors' samples. The gene calls are TRBV7-2 and TRBJ2-7; D unresolved. The CDR3 DNA reads TGTGCCAGCAGCTTAGCGCAGGACTACGAGCAGTACTTC. Translation: CASSLAQDYEQYF.